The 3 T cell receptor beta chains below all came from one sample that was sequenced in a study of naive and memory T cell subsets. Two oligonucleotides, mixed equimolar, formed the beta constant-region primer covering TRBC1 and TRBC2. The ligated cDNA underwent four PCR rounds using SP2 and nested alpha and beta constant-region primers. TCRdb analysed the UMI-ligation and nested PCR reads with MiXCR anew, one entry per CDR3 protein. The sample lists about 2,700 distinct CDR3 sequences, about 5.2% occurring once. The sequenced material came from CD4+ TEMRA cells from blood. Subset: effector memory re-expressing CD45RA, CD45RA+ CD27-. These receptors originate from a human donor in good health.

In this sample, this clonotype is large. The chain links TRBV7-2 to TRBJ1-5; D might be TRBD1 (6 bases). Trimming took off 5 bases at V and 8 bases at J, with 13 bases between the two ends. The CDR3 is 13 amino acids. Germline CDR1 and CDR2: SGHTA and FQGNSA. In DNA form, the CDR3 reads TGTGCCAGCAGCGTATCAGGGGTAGAGCCCCAGCATTTT. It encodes CASSVSGVEPQHF.

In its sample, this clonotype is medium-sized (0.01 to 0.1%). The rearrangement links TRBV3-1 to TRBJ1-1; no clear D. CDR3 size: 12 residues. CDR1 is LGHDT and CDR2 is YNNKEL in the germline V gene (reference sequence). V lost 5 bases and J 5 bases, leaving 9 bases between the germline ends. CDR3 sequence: CASSFQWTEAFF. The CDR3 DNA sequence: TGTGCCAGCAGCTTCCAGTGGACTGAAGCTTTCTTT.

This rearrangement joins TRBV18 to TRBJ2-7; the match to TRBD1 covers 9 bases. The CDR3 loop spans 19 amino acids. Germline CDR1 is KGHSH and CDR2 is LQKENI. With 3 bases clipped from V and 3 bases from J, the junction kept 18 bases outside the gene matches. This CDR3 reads CASSPWTGDPRGTFYEQYF. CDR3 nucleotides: TGTGCCAGCTCACCCTGGACAGGGGACCCGCGGGGGACCTTCTACGAGCAGTACTTC.